These 16 T cell receptor beta chains originate from one sample sequenced in a study of naive and memory T cell subsets. Findings and caveats of the study: A few larger clonotypes appeared in naive repertoires, especially CD8, possibly memory cells re-expressing CD45RA.

Their specific antigens are unknown. Two oligonucleotides, mixed equimolar, formed the beta constant-region primer covering TRBC1 and TRBC2. Ligated cDNA was amplified by four rounds of PCR with nested alpha and beta constant-region primers and SP2. TCRdb re-called the UMI-ligation and nested PCR reads through MiXCR, storing one row per CDR3 protein. This sample has approximately 140,000 distinct CDR3 sequences, with roughly 22% found just once. Sequenced input: naive CD4+ T cells from blood. The receptors come from a human donor in good health.

This clonotype has a single count. The CDR3 sequence is CASRRTSQQETQYF. DNA of the CDR3: TGTGCCAGCCGACGGACTAGCCAGCAAGAGACCCAGTACTTC. The rearrangement joins TRBV2 to TRBJ2-5; TRBD2 matches 8 bases. V gave up 8 bases and J gave up 2 bases; unmatched junction bases: 7. The CDR3 is made up of 14 amino acids. Germline CDR1 and CDR2: SNHLY and FYNNEI.

This clonotype was recorded a few times. The chain employs TRBV6-5 and TRBJ2-1; D might be TRBD1 (6 bases). The CDR3 is made up of 12 amino acids. Deletions cut 6 bases from V and 7 bases from J, with 10 bases between. Germline V gene data show CDR1 as MNHEY and CDR2 as SVGAGI. The CDR3 reads CASRTDRNEQFF. As DNA, the CDR3 is TGTGCCAGCAGAACGGACAGAAATGAGCAGTTCTTC.

This clonotype was observed a single time. The chain joins TRBV28 to TRBJ2-3, with 7 nucleotides matching TRBD1. CDR1 and CDR2 (germline): MDHEN, SYDVKM. V shed 7 bases, J shed 3 bases, and the junction held 7 bases outside the gene matches. This CDR3 has 14 amino acids. The CDR3 spells CASIPGGETDTQYF. The CDR3 nucleotides read TGTGCCAGCATCCCAGGGGGAGAGACAGATACGCAGTATTTT. Combining the CDR3 with reference TRBV28 and TRBJ2-3 gives the whole variable domain DVKVTQSSRYLVKRTGEKVFLECVQDMDHENMFWYRQDPGLGLRLIYFSYDVKMKEKGDIPEGYSVSREKKERFSLILESASTNQTSMYLCASIPGGETDTQYFGPGTRLTVL.

The chain carries TRBV20-1 and TRBJ1-5, with D tentatively TRBD1 (6 bases). CDR1 is DFQATT and CDR2 is SNEGSKA in the germline V gene (reference sequence). Deletions cut 1 base from V and 5 bases from J, with 15 bases between. The CDR3 is made up of 15 amino acids. The CDR3 here is CSARAGRGEYQPQHF. For the CDR3, the DNA is TGCAGTGCTAGAGCGGGCAGGGGAGAATATCAGCCCCAGCATTTT.

The rearrangement uses TRBV4-2 and TRBJ2-1; 10 bases map to TRBD2. The CDR3 runs to 15 residues. With 3 bases clipped from V and 5 bases from J, the junction kept 4 bases outside the gene matches. CDR1 is LGHNA, CDR2 YNFKEQ, per germline. CDR3 in amino acids: CASSHGLAEDNEQFF. The CDR3 DNA is TGTGCCAGCAGCCACGGACTAGCGGAGGACAATGAGCAGTTCTTC.

This clonotype was detected only a few times. This sequence joins TRBV29-1 and TRBJ2-3; D is undetermined. CDR1 is SQVTM and CDR2 is ANQGSEA in the germline V gene. V lost 4 bases and J lost 8, with 10 bases in between. The CDR3 spans 11 residues. In DNA form, the CDR3 reads TGCAGCGTTGGTTCGGCGTCTACGCAGTATTTT. Translating gives CSVGSASTQYF.

This clonotype was counted ten times or more. The V and J genes are TRBV7-2 and TRBJ2-2; D gene unclear. The V gene lost 5 bases and the J gene lost 6 bases, with 16 bases spanning the gap. Germline loops: CDR1 SGHTA, CDR2 FQGNSA. The CDR3 consists of 15 residues. CDR3 sequence: CASSPRIVTSGELFF. CDR3 DNA: TGTGCCAGCAGCCCCCGGATAGTTACCTCCGGGGAGCTGTTTTTT.

This clonotype was detected ten times or more. The V and J genes are TRBV5-4 and TRBJ2-3; 14 positions match TRBD2. The J segment lost 3 bases and the V segment lost 2 bases, leaving 5 bases of the junction unmatched. This CDR3 is 17 amino acids long. CDR1 and CDR2 (germline): SGHNT, YYREEE (reference sequence). The CDR3 bases are TGTGCCAGCAGCTTAAGACTAGCGGGAGGGAGGACAGATACGCAGTATTTT. Protein sequence: CASSLRLAGGRTDTQYF.

The V call is TRBV7-8, the J call TRBJ1-5; the D gene is possibly TRBD1 (5 bases). V lost 1 base to trimming and J lost 4 bases, with 14 bases between them. The CDR3 runs to 16 residues. Per germline, CDR1 SGHVS and CDR2 FQNEAQ. The CDR3, as DNA: TGTGCCAGCAGCTTAGTGGTTTCTCGGGGGAATCAGCCCCAGCATTTT. It encodes CASSLVVSRGNQPQHF.

This clonotype was seen just once. The chain joins TRBV12-3 or TRBV12-4 to TRBJ2-7; 12 bases match TRBD1. The CDR3 is made up of 13 amino acids. The junction had 3 bases not matched to a gene; V was cut back by 8 bases and J by 4 bases. The CDR3 nucleotides read TGTGCCAGCCTGGGACAGGGGGCATACGAGCAGTACTTC. It specifies CASLGQGAYEQYF.

At least ten counts were recorded for this clonotype. The genes are TRBV30 and TRBJ2-3; 16 bases match TRBD2. The CDR3 consists of 18 residues. Germline values: CDR1 GTSNPN, CDR2 SVGIG (reference sequence). The J segment lost 1 base and the V segment lost 2 bases, leaving 6 bases of the junction unmatched. The CDR3 bases are TGTGCCTGGAGTCGTCGCGGGACTAGCGGGAGGGGCACAGATACGCAGTATTTT. It codes for CAWSRRGTSGRGTDTQYF.

This clonotype showed up just a few times. This chain connects TRBV19 to TRBJ2-7, with D perhaps given as TRBD1 or TRBD2 (6 bases each). The germline V gene encodes CDR1 LNHDA and CDR2 SQIVND (reference sequence). V dropped 6 bases and J dropped 2 bases, with 14 bases sitting between them. The CDR3 runs 14 residues. The CDR3 DNA follows: TGTGCCAGTAGATCATCGGGGGCAGCCTACGAGCAGTACTTC. This gives the protein CASRSSGAAYEQYF. The full variable domain, its missing parts supplied by reference TRBV19 and TRBJ2-7, is DGGITQSPKYLFRKEGQNVTLSCEQNLNHDAMYWYRQDPGQGLRLIYYSQIVNDFQKGDIAEGYSVSREKKESFPLTVTSAQKNPTAFYLCASRSSGAAYEQYFGPGTRLTVT.

The CDR3 region has the DNA TGTGCCAGCAGCTTTTCGGAGCTCACAGATACGCAGTATTTT. It is translated as CASSFSELTDTQYF. V gene TRBV7-9 combines with J gene TRBJ2-3; D ambiguous. Germline V lookup: CDR1 SEHNR, CDR2 FQNEAQ (reference sequence). Deletions cut 3 bases from V and 2 bases from J, with 9 bases between. The CDR3 contains 14 residues.

This chain connects TRBV12-3 or TRBV12-4 to TRBJ2-4; 8 nucleotides match TRBD1. J lost 8 bases, V lost 0 bases, and 6 bases had no gene match. The CDR3 loop spans 15 amino acids. As DNA, the CDR3 is TGTGCCAGCAGTTTAGCCAGGGGGCCTACGCACATTCAGTACTTC. Its protein product is CASSLARGPTHIQYF.

The V call is TRBV20-1, the J call TRBJ1-1, with D possibly TRBD1 on 5 matching bases. Germline CDR1 is DFQATT and CDR2 is SNEGSKA (reference sequence). CDR3 size: 15 residues. Trimming took off 0 bases at V and 0 bases at J, with 11 bases between the two ends. The CDR3 DNA is TGCAGTGCTAGAGATGGGCGGACAATGAACACTGAAGCTTTCTTT. This translates into CSARDGRTMNTEAFF.

This clonotype was observed a handful of times. The chain couples TRBV10-3 to TRBJ1-1; D possibly corresponds to TRBD1 (5 bases). The CDR3 loop spans 14 amino acids. The V gene's germline CDR1 is ENHRY and CDR2 SYGVKD. The germline V and J ends were trimmed by 0 bases and 3 bases, with 8 bases remaining between them. The CDR3 DNA is TGTGCCATCAGTGAGTCGGGGCTCTACACTGAAGCTTTCTTT. Translated, it gives CAISESGLYTEAFF.